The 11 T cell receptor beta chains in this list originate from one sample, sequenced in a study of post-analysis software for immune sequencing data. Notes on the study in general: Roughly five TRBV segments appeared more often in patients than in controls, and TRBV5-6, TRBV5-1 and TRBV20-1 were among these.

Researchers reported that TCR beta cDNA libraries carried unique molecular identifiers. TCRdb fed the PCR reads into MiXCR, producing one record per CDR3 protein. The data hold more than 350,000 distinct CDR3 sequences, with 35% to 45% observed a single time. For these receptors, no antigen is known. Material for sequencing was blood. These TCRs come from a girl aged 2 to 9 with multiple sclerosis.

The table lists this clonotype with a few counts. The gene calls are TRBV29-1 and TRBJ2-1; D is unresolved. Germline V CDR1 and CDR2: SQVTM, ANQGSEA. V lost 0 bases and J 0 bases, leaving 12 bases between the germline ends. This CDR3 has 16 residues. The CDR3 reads CSVEDLNLSSYNEQFF. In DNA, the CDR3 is TGCAGCGTTGAAGATCTAAACCTGAGCTCCTACAATGAGCAGTTCTTC.

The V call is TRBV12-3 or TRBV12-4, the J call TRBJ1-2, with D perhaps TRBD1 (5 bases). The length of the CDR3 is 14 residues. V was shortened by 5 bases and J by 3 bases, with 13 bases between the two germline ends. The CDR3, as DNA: TGTGCCAGCAGTCCAGAGGGGTCTTACTATGGCTACACCTTC. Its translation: CASSPEGSYYGYTF.

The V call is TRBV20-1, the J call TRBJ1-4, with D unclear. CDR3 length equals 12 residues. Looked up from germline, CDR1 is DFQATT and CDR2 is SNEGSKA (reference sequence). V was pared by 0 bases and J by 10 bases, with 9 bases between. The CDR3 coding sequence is TGCAGTGCTAGAGATGGAGGAAGAAAACTGTTTTTT. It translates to CSARDGGRKLFF.

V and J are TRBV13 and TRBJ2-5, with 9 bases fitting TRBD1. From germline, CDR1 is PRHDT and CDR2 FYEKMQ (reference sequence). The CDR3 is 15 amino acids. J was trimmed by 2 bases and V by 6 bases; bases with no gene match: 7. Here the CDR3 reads CASSTNRGPQETQYF. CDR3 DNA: TGTGCCAGCAGTACAAACAGGGGGCCACAAGAGACCCAGTACTTC.

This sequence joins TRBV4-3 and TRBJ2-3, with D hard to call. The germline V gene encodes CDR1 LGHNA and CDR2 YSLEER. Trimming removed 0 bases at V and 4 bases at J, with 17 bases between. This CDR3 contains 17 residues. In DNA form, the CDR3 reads TGCGCCAGCAGCCAAGATTGGGGAAGAAGCCCCCCAGATACGCAGTATTTT. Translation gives CASSQDWGRSPPDTQYF.

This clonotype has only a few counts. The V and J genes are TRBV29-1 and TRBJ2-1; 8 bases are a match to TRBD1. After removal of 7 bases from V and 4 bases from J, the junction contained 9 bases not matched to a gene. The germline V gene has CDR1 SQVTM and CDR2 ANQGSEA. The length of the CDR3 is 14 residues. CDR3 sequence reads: CSAGRGTGYNEQFF. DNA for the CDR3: TGCAGCGCCGGCCGTGGGACAGGATACAATGAGCAGTTCTTC.

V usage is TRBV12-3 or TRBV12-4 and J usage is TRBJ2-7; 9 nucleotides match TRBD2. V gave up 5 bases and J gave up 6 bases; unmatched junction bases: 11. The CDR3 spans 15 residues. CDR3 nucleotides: TGTGCCAGCAGTCAAATGCCGGGACTAGCTAGCGAGCAGTACTTC. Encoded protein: CASSQMPGLASEQYF.

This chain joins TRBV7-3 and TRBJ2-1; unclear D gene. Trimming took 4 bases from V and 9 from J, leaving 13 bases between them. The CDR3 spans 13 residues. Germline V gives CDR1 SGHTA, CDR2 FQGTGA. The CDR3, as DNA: TGTGCCAGCAGCTCCCAGGTTCTGGGTGAGCAGTTCTTC. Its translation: CASSSQVLGEQFF.

This CDR3 reads CASSSMTSGSFGTDTQYF. The CDR3 DNA reads TGTGCCAGCAGCTCGATGACTAGCGGGAGTTTCGGCACAGATACGCAGTATTTT. The V gene is TRBV7-3, the J gene TRBJ2-3; TRBD2 agrees at 12 bases. In germline, CDR1 is SGHTA, CDR2 FQGTGA. V shed 4 bases, J shed 1 base, and the junction held 9 bases outside the gene matches. The CDR3 loop spans 18 amino acids.

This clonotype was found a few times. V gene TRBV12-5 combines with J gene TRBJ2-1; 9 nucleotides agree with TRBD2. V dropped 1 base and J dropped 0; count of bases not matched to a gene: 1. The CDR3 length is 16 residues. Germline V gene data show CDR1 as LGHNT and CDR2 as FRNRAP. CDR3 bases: TGTGCTAGTGGTTTGGGTAGCGGGGGCTCCTACAATGAGCAGTTCTTC. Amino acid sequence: CASGLGSGGSYNEQFF.

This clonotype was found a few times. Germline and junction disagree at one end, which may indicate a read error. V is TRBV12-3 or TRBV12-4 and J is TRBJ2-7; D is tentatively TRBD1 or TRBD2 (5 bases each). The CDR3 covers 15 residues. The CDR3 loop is CASSLAGTFSYEQYF. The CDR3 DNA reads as TGTGCCAGCAGTTTAGCCGGGACCTTTTCCTACGAGCAGTATTTC.